The source of this T cell receptor beta chain is a study of neoadjuvant anti-PD-1 for oral cavity cancer. Study outcomes and limitations: Each response group had just a few patients in TCR analyses. Higher pretreatment blood Treg/Th17 ratios correlated with higher pretreatment blood and lower post-treatment tumor TCRbeta clonality.

This clone has more than one count but fewer than ten. Antigen unknown. These oral cavity squamous cell carcinomas were HPV-negative and locally advanced. Assay: immunoSEQ multiplex PCR; the TCRdb copy retains only in-frame clones and omits some. The data contain some 7,100 clones, approximately 50% of them singletons. This CDR3 comprises 13 residues. Trimming removed 2 bases from V and 4 bases from J, with 11 bases in between. Per the germline V gene, CDR1 is SQVTM and CDR2 is ANQGSEA. The TCR originated in a person aged 35-79 years with oral cavity squamous cell carcinoma. Sequenced here: tumor tissue, sampled before nivolumab (anti-PD-1) treatment. The chain is built from TRBV29-1 and TRBJ1-2, with D unclear. This CDR3 reads CSVEWAPGYGYTF. The CDR3, as DNA: TGCAGCGTTGAATGGGCCCCAGGCTATGGCTACACCTTC.